This is a list of T cell receptor beta chains from one sample in a study of blood T cells in healthy people across ages. TCRdb ran MiXCR on the 5' RACE reads and lists one entry per CDR3 protein. The repertoire holds 650,000 to 1,000,000 distinct CDR3 sequences, with under 40% as singletons. Sequencing input: blood. Receptor source: a man aged 18-30 years in good health. Both conserved end residues are part of each CDR3. Fields, in order: V gene, clone size, J gene, D gene, CDR3 protein, CDR3 DNA. D genes are given only for firm matches. Rows may omit the clone size; those that give it use once, few, many or a size class.

TRBV4-3	few	TRBJ1-4	NA	CASSQEAPGTSEKLFF	TGCGCCAGCAGCCAAGAGGCCCCCGGGACGTCTGAAAAACTGTTTTTT
TRBV6-5	few	TRBJ1-4	NA	CASSSYMNEKLFF	TGTGCCAGCAGTTCCTATATGAATGAAAAACTGTTTTTT
TRBV20-1	many	TRBJ2-3	NA	CSATGSSWSTDTQYF	TGCAGTGCTACCGGGAGTAGCTGGAGCACAGATACGCAGTATTTT
TRBV4-3	many	TRBJ2-7	TRBD1	CASSQDNRGDTGQYF	TGCGCCAGCAGCCAAGATAACAGGGGAGATACGGGGCAGTACTTC
TRBV7-3	NA	TRBJ2-3	NA	CASSSFTRDVTDTQYF	TGTGCCAGCAGCTCCTTTACCCGGGACGTGACAGATACGCAGTATTTT
TRBV12-3/TRBV12-4	NA	TRBJ2-1	NA	CASNRVMVNEQFF	TGTGCCAGCAACCGGGTGATGGTCAATGAGCAGTTCTTC
TRBV11-2	NA	TRBJ1-2	TRBD1	CASSFGTGGGNYGYTF	TGTGCCAGCAGCTTTGGGACAGGCGGGGGTAACTATGGCTACACCTTC
TRBV2	few	TRBJ2-1	NA	CASSELRNNEQFF	TGTGCCAGCAGTGAGCTGCGTAACAATGAGCAGTTCTTC
TRBV7-8	NA	TRBJ2-1	TRBD2	CASSFLTSGVSNEQFF	TGTGCCAGCAGCTTCCTGACTAGCGGAGTTTCTAATGAGCAGTTCTTC
TRBV12-3/TRBV12-4	NA	TRBJ2-5	NA	CASSTTRNEQYF	TGTGCCAGCAGTACGACACGGAATGAGCAGTACTTC